This TCR beta chain is drawn from a study of T cells expressing NK-cell markers. Study-wide findings and caveats: There remained a lack of clarity about HCMV specificity of expanded NKG2C+ T cell clones.

TCRdb reanalyzed the 5' RACE reads and collapses them to one entry per CDR3 protein, without DNA. This table holds approximately 460,000 distinct CDR3 sequences. CDR1 and CDR2 (germline): LGHNA, YSLEER. There are 15 residues in the CDR3. Notes on this clonotype: Its antigen is not known.

The chain uses TRBV4-3 and TRBJ2-5; TCRdb calls TRBD1, which cannot be checked without DNA. The specimen was blood T cells: a sorted CD56 or NKG2C T cell subset, CD4+ or CD8+ T cells, or bulk PBMC T cells (not recorded which). This clonotype was sampled from a woman between 18 and 70 years old in good health. This CDR3 reads CASSQVAGGFETQYF.